This T cell receptor beta chain derives from a study of blood T cell repertoires in COVID-19. Study-level background: Whether acute or convalescent, the COVID-19 samples came from the United States, Italy and Spain. Sources were T cells, B-cell-depleted T cells, or PBMCs; the material itself was cDNA or gDNA.

From germline, CDR1 is SEHNR and CDR2 FQNEAQ (reference sequence). Trimming took 6 bases from V and 0 from J; bases not matched to a gene: 6. This CDR3 is built from 16 residues. Original handling: Scientists estimated how many nucleated cells there were by amplifying reference gene primers. Repertoires were generated with immunoSEQ multiplex PCR, while TCRdb's copy carries only in-frame clones and drops some. V, J and clone size reflect that table, while D and trimming were determined from the DNA. The repertoire holds about 180,000 clones, with 85% to 95% as singletons. The chain couples TRBV7-9 to TRBJ1-2; TRBD1 matches 11 bases. This sequence originates from a man in his fifties or sixties with acute or convalescent COVID-19. Source material: peripheral blood. CDR3 DNA: TGTGCCAGCAGTTTGGGACAGGGGGATGCTAACTATGGCTACACCTTC. Translation: CASSLGQGDANYGYTF.